The sequence of this T cell receptor (beta chain) was determined in a study of blood T cell repertoires in COVID-19. Study summary: Samples taken during acute and convalescent COVID-19 were collected in the United States, Italy and Spain. PBMCs, B-cell-depleted T cells, or T cells provided the cDNA or gDNA that made up the material.

V gave up 4 bases and J gave up 7 bases, with 15 bases separating them. The CDR3 length is 14 residues. Germline V gene lookup returns CDR1 KGHDR and CDR2 SFDVKD. In Seattle, patients joined the study during active infection and were tracked longitudinally. This clone was found once. Sequenced by immunoSEQ multiplex PCR; TCRdb stores in-frame clones only, minus some. The data contain 350,000 to 450,000 clones, 70% to 90% of them singletons. The J gene is TRBJ1-2, the V gene TRBV24-1, with D unresolved. This receptor was taken from a woman aged 55 to 70 with COVID-19, enrolled during active disease. Sequencing was performed on peripheral blood. Here the CDR3 DNA reads TGTGCCACCAGTGACCCCGGCCGGGATTTTGGCTACACCTTC. Residues: CATSDPGRDFGYTF.